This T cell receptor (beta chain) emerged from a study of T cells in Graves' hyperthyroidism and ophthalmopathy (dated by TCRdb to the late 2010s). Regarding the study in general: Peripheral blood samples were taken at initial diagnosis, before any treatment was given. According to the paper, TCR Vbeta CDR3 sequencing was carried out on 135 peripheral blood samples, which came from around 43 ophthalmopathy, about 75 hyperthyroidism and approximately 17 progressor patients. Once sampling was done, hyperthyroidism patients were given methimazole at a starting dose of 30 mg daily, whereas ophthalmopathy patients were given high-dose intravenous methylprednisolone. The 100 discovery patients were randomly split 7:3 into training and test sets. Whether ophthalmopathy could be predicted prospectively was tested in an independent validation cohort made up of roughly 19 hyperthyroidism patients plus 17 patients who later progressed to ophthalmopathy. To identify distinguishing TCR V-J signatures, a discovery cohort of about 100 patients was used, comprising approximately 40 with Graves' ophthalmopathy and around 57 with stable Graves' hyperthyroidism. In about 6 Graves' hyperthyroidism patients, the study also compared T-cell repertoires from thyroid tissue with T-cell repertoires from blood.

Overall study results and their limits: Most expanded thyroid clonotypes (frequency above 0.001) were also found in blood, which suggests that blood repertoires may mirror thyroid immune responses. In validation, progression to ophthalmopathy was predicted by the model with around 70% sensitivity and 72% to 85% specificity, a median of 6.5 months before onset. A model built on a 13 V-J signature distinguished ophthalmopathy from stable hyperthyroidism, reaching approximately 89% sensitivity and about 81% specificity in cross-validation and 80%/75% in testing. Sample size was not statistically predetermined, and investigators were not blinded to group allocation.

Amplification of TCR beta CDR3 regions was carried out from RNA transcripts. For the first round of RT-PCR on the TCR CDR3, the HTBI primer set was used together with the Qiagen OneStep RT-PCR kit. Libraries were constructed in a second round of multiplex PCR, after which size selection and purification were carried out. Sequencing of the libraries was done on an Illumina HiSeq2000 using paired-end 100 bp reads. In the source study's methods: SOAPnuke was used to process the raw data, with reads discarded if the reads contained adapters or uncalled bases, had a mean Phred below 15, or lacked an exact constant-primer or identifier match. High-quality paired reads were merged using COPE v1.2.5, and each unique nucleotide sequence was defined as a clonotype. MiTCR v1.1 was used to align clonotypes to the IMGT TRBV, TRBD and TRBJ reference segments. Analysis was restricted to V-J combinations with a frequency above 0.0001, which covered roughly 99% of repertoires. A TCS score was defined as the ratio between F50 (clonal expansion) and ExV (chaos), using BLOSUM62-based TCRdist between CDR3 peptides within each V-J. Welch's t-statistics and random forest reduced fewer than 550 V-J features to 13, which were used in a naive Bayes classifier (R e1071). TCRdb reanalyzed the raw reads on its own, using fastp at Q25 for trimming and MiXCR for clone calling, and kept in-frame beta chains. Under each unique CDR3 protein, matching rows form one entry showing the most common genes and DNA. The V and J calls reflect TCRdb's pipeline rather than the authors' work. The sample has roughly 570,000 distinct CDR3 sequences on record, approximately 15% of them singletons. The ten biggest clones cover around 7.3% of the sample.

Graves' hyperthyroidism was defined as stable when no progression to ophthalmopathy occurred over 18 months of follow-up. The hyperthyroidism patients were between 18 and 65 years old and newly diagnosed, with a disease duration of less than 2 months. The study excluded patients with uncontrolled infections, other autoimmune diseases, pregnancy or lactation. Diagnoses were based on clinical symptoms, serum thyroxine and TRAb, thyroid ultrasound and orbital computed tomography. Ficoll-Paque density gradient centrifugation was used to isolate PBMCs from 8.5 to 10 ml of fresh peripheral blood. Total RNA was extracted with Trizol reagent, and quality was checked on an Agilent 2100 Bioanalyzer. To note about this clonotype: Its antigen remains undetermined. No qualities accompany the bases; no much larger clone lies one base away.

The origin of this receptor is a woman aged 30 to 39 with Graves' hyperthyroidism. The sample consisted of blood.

The CDR3 has the sequence CASSQEQGAPEAFF. The nucleotide sequence is TGCGCCAGCAGCCAAGAACAGGGGGCCCCTGAAGCTTTCTTT. The sequence joins TRBV4-1 to TRBJ1-1, with 9 bases aligning to TRBD1. Clipping removes 0 bases from V and 6 bases from J, with 2 as the unmatched junction base count. From the cysteine through the phenylalanine, the CDR3 covers 14 amino acids. The DNA shown is the 42-base CDR3, in frame from base 1. The germline V gene provides CDR1 MGHRA and CDR2 YSYEKL.